The clone carrying this T cell receptor beta chain was recorded a few times. Its target is unknown. Unique molecular identifiers (one per individual cDNA molecule) were attached. TCRdb analysed the 5' RACE reads with MiXCR anew, one entry per CDR3 protein. Here the sample spans about 59,000 distinct CDR3 sequences, less than 15% being singletons. The sample belongs to a study of early T cells in non-severe SARS-CoV-2 infection. Overall study: Sequencing used unsorted whole-blood bulk RNA, so chains lack pairing. Study conclusions and caveats: VDJdb matches were skewed toward anti-spike CD8 T cell responses.

Germline CDR1 and CDR2: MNHEY and SVGAGI. V gave up 3 bases and J gave up 9 bases; unmatched junction bases: 6. This CDR3 spans 15 amino acids. The sample was whole blood, taken at baseline. This TCR came from an adult who was a healthcare worker with PCR-confirmed SARS-CoV-2 infection or an uninfected control (not recorded which). V usage is TRBV6-5 and J usage is TRBJ2-1; 12 bases map to TRBD2. The CDR3 coding sequence is TGTGCCAGCAGTTATGTTGTGACTAGCGGGAGTGAGCAGTTCTTC. Protein: CASSYVVTSGSEQFF.